A single sample gave rise to the 19 T cell receptor beta chains below, sequenced in a study of breast tumors, draining lymph nodes, adjacent tissues. Each CDR3 protein gets one entry after TCRdb re-called the multiplex PCR reads with MiXCR. The table includes tens of thousands of distinct CDR3 sequences, about 27% detected once. Breast cancer patients provided tissue from their axillary draining lymph nodes. The sequenced material came from axillary lymph node tissue. These receptors all stem from a female donor with breast cancer. Some clones in this sample may be carry-over from other donors' samples.

The V gene is TRBV20-1, the J gene TRBJ1-1; 10 bases agree with TRBD1. Germline V CDR1 and CDR2: DFQATT, SNEGSKA (reference sequence). J lost 6 bases, V lost 3 bases, and 4 bases had no gene match. The CDR3 runs 13 residues. The CDR3 DNA reads as TGCAGTGCTAGGGGGGACAGGGGTTCTGAAGCTTTCTTT. Its protein product is CSARGDRGSEAFF.

A word on this clonotype: Given a much more abundant clone one base away, this may be a read error. The chain uses TRBV7-9 and TRBJ2-1; D is unresolved. This CDR3 is built from 11 residues. Germline loops: CDR1 SEHNR, CDR2 FQNEAQ (reference sequence). The CDR3 bases are TGTGTCAGTCGCCCGCACAATGAGCAGTTCTTC. It is translated as CVSRPHNEQFF.

For this clonotype: Relative to the germline gene, one junction end is altered; a read error may explain this. This chain connects TRBV5-6 to TRBJ1-2; the D is unclear. CDR1 and CDR2 from the germline V gene are SGHDT and YYEEEE. The CDR3 runs 12 residues. The CDR3 sequence: CASSLASSGYTF. The CDR3, as DNA: TGCGCCAGCAGCTTGGCGAGCTCTGGCTACACCTTC.

This clonotype was seen ten or more times. The chain has TRBV9 and TRBJ2-3, with a possible D match to TRBD1 (6 bases). Germline CDR1 SGDLS, CDR2 YYNGEE. Between the trimmed V and J ends, which lost 0 bases and 6 bases, there was a span of 11 bases. This CDR3 spans 14 amino acids. DNA of the CDR3: TGTGCCAGCAGCGTAGGACAGGCCACGGATACGCAGTATTTT. Encoded protein: CASSVGQATDTQYF.

This clonotype was seen at least ten times. CDR3 DNA sequence: TGTGCCAGCAGATCCCTTCAATCCATAGCGGGAGATCCTGGGGCCAACGTCCTGACTTTC. Residues: CASRSLQSIAGDPGANVLTF. This chain joins TRBV7-9 and TRBJ2-6; TRBD2 agrees at 9 bases. Per the germline V gene, CDR1 is SEHNR and CDR2 is FQNEAQ (reference sequence). V shed 6 bases and J 2 bases; nucleotides not matched to a gene: 17. The CDR3 has 20 residues.

The chain combines TRBV4-1 with TRBJ1-5; TRBD1 matches 9 bases. Germline CDR1 reads MGHRA; CDR2 reads YSYEKL. V was clipped by 3 bases and J by 5 bases; unmatched bases: 5. The CDR3 loop spans 15 amino acids. The CDR3 here is CASSQRGQGDQPQHF. The CDR3, as DNA: TGCGCCAGCAGCCAGAGGGGACAGGGAGATCAGCCCCAGCATTTT.

This clonotype was observed at least ten times. The chain links TRBV18 to TRBJ1-5; TRBD1 matches 8 bases. From germline, CDR1 is KGHSH and CDR2 LQKENI. Unmatched junction bases numbered 7, after V lost 4 bases and J lost 2 bases. The CDR3 covers 16 residues. The CDR3 protein is CASSRMPGQGNQPQHF. The CDR3 region has the DNA TGTGCCAGCTCACGGATGCCGGGACAGGGCAATCAGCCCCAGCATTTT.

This clonotype was counted at least ten times. This chain uses TRBV18 with TRBJ2-3; D not certain. V was shortened by 3 bases and J by 0 bases, with 13 bases between the two germline ends. The CDR3 contains 16 residues. CDR1 and CDR2 (germline): KGHSH, LQKENI. In DNA, the CDR3 is TGTGCCAGCTCACCGAGGTCGAAGATAAGCACAGATACGCAGTATTTT. Amino acid sequence: CASSPRSKISTDTQYF.

This CDR3 is CASSTGQGNEQFF. The CDR3 DNA is TGTGCCAGCAGCACGGGACAGGGAAATGAGCAGTTCTTC. The V and J genes are TRBV9 and TRBJ2-1; 9 positions agree with TRBD1. V trimming: 4 bases; J trimming: 7 bases; junction bases outside the gene matches: 3. CDR1 and CDR2 from the germline V gene are SGDLS and YYNGEE. CDR3 size: 13 residues.

This clonotype has just one count. The V and J genes are TRBV20-1 and TRBJ2-7; D remains ambiguous. The CDR3 extends over 13 amino acids. CDR1 DFQATT and CDR2 SNEGSKA come from the germline V gene (reference sequence). DNA for the CDR3: TGCAGCGTCCCTTACCAGATGGGAAACGCGCAGTACTTC. This gives the protein CSVPYQMGNAQYF.

This clonotype appeared many times. As the CDR3 is not closed by the conserved phenylalanine or tryptophan, this likely results from a read error. The chain couples TRBV7-3 to TRBJ2-5, with a weak D call TRBD1 (7 bases). Germline assignment: CDR1 SGHTA and CDR2 FQGTGA. CDR3 length equals 18 residues. V was trimmed by 2 bases and J by 2 bases, leaving 21 bases between them. CDR3 sequence (DNA): TGTGCCAGCAGCTTACACCCGGCGGGACAGAGGCGACAAGAGACCCAGTACTCC. It yields the protein CASSLHPAGQRRQETQYS.

This clonotype was seen many times. The V call is TRBV2, the J call TRBJ2-1; 7 bases are a match to TRBD1. This CDR3 has 12 residues. The germline V gene encodes CDR1 SNHLY and CDR2 FYNNEI. Germline trimming cut 6 bases from V and 7 bases from J; bases unmatched to any gene: 3. CDR3 nucleotides: TGTGCCAGCAGGAGACAGGGAAATGAGCAGTTCTTC. It is translated as CASRRQGNEQFF.

About this clonotype: This may be a read error: a much more frequent sequence differs by one nucleotide. This chain links TRBV7-9 with TRBJ2-3; 9 nucleotides align to TRBD2. Germline CDR1 is SEHNR and CDR2 is FQNEAQ (reference sequence). The length of the CDR3 is 17 residues. This CDR3 reads CASSPESGLAVTDPQYF. CDR3 nucleotides: TGTGCCAGCAGCCCTGAATCGGGACTAGCAGTAACAGATCCGCAGTATTTT. Complete variable domain (other parts from reference TRBV7-9 and TRBJ2-3): DTGVSQNPRHKITKRGQNVTFRCDPISEHNRLYWYRQTLGQGPEFLTYFQNEAQLEKSRLLSDRFSAERPKGSFSTLEIQRTEQGDSAMYLCASSPESGLAVTDPQYFGPGTRLTVL.

As concerns this clonotype: This sequence may be a read error, since a much larger clone differs from it by one base. V gene TRBV18 combines with J gene TRBJ2-5, with D perhaps assigned TRBD1 or TRBD2 (5 bases each). V shed 2 bases and J shed 7 bases, with 11 bases lying between them. The CDR3 length is 13 residues. Germline CDR1 reads KGHSH; CDR2 reads LQKENI. The CDR3 DNA reads as TGTGCCAGCTCACCAAATTTCGGGGCGACCCAGTACTTC. Translated: CASSPNFGATQYF.

About this clonotype itself: Germline is not matched at one junction end, which may reflect a read error. The chain combines TRBV11-3 with TRBJ1-6; D gene unclear. Germline values: CDR1 SGHNT, CDR2 YENEEA. The CDR3 runs 13 residues. In nucleotides, the CDR3 is TGTGCCAGCAGCTTCGGGGATAATTCACTCCTCCACTTT. This codes for CASSFGDNSLLHF.

The V and J genes are TRBV4-1 and TRBJ1-1; 10 nucleotides agree with TRBD1. With 0 bases clipped from V and 1 base from J, the junction kept 5 bases outside the gene matches. Germline-derived CDR1 and CDR2 are MGHRA and YSYEKL. The CDR3 extends over 17 amino acids. CDR3 region: CASSQEDRGRGNTEAFF. CDR3 coding DNA: TGCGCCAGCAGCCAAGAAGACAGGGGGCGGGGGAACACTGAAGCTTTCTTT.

The sample holds many counts of this clonotype. The J gene is TRBJ1-5, the V gene TRBV18, with a tentative D call TRBD1 (5 bases). The CDR3 loop spans 13 amino acids. Germline V lookup: CDR1 KGHSH, CDR2 LQKENI. Trimming stripped 4 bases from V and 4 bases from J, with 8 bases between. This CDR3 reads CASSQTANQPQHF. As DNA, the CDR3 is TGTGCCAGCTCACAGACAGCAAATCAGCCCCAGCATTTT.

With respect to this clonotype: A read error is possible here, since a much larger clone lies one base away. The chain has TRBV6-6 and TRBJ2-5; a possible D gene is TRBD2 (6 bases). Germline values: CDR1 MNHNY, CDR2 SVGAGI (reference sequence). CDR3 length: 12 amino acids. CDR3 residues: CASSYPGETLYF. The CDR3 DNA reads as TGTGCCAGCAGTTACCCGGGGGAGACCCTGTACTTC.

This clonotype was picked up many times. The chain carries TRBV14 and TRBJ2-5, with D tentatively TRBD1 (5 bases). CDR1 and CDR2 from the germline V gene are SGHDN and FVKESK. V was cut by 4 bases and J by 6 bases, with 9 bases left in between. CDR3 length: 12 residues. The CDR3 nucleotides read TGTGCCAGCAGCCGGGGCGGTCAGACCCAGTACTTC. Its protein is CASSRGGQTQYF.